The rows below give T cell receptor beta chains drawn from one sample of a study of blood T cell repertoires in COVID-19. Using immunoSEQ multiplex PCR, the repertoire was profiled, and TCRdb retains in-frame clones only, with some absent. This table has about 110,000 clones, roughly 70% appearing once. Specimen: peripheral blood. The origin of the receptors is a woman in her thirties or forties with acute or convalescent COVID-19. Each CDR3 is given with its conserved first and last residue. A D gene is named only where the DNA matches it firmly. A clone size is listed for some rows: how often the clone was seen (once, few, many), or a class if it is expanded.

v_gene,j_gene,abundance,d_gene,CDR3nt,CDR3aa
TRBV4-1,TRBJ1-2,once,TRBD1,TGCGCCAGCAGCCAAGAGAGGACAGGGACGAGCGGCTACACCTTC,CASSQERTGTSGYTF
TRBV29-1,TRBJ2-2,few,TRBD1,TGCAGCGCCAAGACAGGGGGTGTCACCGGGGAGCTGTTTTTT,CSAKTGGVTGELFF
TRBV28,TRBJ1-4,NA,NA,TGTGCCAGCAGCTTCCTTCGGGAAAAACTGTTTTTT,CASSFLREKLFF
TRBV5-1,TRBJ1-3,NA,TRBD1,TGCGCCAGCAGCTTGGACGGACAGGGAATCTCTGGAAACACCATATATTTT,CASSLDGQGISGNTIYF
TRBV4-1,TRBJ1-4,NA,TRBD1,TGCGCCAGCAGCCAAGACCGCACAGGGGGCGATGAAAAACTGTTTTTT,CASSQDRTGGDEKLFF
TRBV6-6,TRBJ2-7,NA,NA,TGTGCCACCGCGGAGGAGGGCGAGCAGTACTTC,CATAEEGEQYF
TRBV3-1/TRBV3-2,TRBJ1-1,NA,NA,TGTGCCAGCACCCAGACAGGTTTAGAAGCTTTCTTT,CASTQTGLEAFF
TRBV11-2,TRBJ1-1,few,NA,TGTGCCAGCAGCTTAATAACGGGGAACACTGAAGCTTTCTTT,CASSLITGNTEAFF
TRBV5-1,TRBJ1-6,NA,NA,TGCGCCAGCAGAACGATACCAGGGGAAGCGCCCCTCCACTTT,CASRTIPGEAPLHF
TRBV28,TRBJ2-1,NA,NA,TGTGCCAGCAGTTTCGGGCAGGGTGGGAATGAGCAGTTCTTC,CASSFGQGGNEQFF
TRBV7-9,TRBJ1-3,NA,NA,TGTGCCAGCAGCTACGCCGGTGGAAACACCATATATTTT,CASSYAGGNTIYF
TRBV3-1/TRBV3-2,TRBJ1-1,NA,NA,TGTGCCAGCAGCCAAAAGACAGGAGGTGTGACTGAAGCTTTCTTT,CASSQKTGGVTEAFF
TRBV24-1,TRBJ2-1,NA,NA,TGTGCCACCCAAGACACGGTTGCGAGCTCCTACAATGAGCAGTTCTTC,CATQDTVASSYNEQFF
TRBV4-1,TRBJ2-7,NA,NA,TGCGCCAGCAGCCAATTACAGGGTAGTTTGGACGAGCAGTACTTC,CASSQLQGSLDEQYF
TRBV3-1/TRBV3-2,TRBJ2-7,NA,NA,TGTGCCAGCAGCCAGGCCCGGACAGCCGTTTACGAGCAGTACTTC,CASSQARTAVYEQYF
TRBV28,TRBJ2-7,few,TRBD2,TGTGCCAGCAGTCCGCAGGCTAGCGGTTCCTACGAGCAGTACTTC,CASSPQASGSYEQYF
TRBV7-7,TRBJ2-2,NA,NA,TGTGCCAGCAGCCCCCGGGCCGGGGAGCTGTTTTTT,CASSPRAGELFF
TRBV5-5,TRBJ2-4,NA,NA,TGTGCCAGCAGCTTGACGGCAGGGGTAAATGACATTCAGTACTTC,CASSLTAGVNDIQYF
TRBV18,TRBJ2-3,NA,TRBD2,TGTGCCAGCTCACCCACGAGCGGGGCCGGCCAGAATACGCAGTATTTT,CASSPTSGAGQNTQYF
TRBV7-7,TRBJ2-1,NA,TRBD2,TGTGCCAGCAGCTTCGGGGGGGCCAATGAGCAGTTCTTC,CASSFGGANEQFF
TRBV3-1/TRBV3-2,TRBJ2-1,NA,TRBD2,TGTGCCAGCAGCCCCAGAGGACTAGCGGGGGGTATAATCTTC,CASSPRGLAGGIIF
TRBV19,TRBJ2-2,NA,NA,TGTGCCAGTAGTCCCCGTCGGGGGTTCAACACCGGGGAGCTGTTTTTT,CASSPRRGFNTGELFF
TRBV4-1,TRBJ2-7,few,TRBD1,TGCGCCAGCAGCCAAGATTGGCCAGGGGGTTCCTACGAGCAGTACTTC,CASSQDWPGGSYEQYF
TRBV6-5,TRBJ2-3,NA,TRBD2,TGTGCCAGCAGTTACACCCCGACTAGCGAGGATACGCAGTATTTT,CASSYTPTSEDTQYF
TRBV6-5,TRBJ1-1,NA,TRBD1,TGTGCCAGCAGTACCCAGGGGGCTGCTGAAGCTTTCTTT,CASSTQGAAEAFF
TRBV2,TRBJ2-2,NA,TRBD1,TGTGCCAGCAGAAAGACCACAGGGGGTCACGGGGAGCTGTTTTTT,CASRKTTGGHGELFF
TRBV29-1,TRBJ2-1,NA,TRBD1,TGCAGCGTTGAAGGCTTGGGGGACAGGGGCGACAATGAGCAGTTCTTC,CSVEGLGDRGDNEQFF
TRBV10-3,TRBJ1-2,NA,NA,TGTGCCATCTCTAACAGGGACGTCTACACCTTC,CAISNRDVYTF
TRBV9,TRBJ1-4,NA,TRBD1,TGTGCCAGCAGCGCCGGACAGGGGAATCTGGAAAAACTGTTTTTT,CASSAGQGNLEKLFF
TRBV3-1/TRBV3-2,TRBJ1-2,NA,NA,TGTGCCAGCAGCCAAGAGATGGGGCCGTATGGCTACACCTTC,CASSQEMGPYGYTF
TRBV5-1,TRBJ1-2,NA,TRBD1,TGCGCCAGCATGGGACAGAACTATGGCTACACCTTC,CASMGQNYGYTF
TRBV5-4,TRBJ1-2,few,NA,TGTGCCAGCAGTCAGACAGCTCACTATGGCTACACCTTC,CASSQTAHYGYTF
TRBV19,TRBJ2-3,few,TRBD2,TGTGCCAGTAGGGTAGCGGGGGCAGATACGCAGTATTTT,CASRVAGADTQYF
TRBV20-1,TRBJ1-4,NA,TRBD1,TGCAGTGCTAGTGAGGGGGCTCAGACTAATGAAAAACTGTTTTTT,CSASEGAQTNEKLFF
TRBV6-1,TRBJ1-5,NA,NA,TGTGCCAGCAGTGACGGGGGTGGGGTTCAGCCCCAGCATTTT,CASSDGGGVQPQHF
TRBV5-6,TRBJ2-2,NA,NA,TGTGCCAGCAGCGGGCAACAGGGACCCGGGGAGCTGTTTTTT,CASSGQQGPGELFF
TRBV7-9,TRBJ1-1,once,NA,TGTGCCAGCAGCTTAGCACAGGGTCAAAACACTGAAGCTTTCTTT,CASSLAQGQNTEAFF
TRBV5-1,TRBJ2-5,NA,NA,TGCGCCAGCAGCGCTGGGGGGAGCGGACAAGAGACCCAGTACTTC,CASSAGGSGQETQYF
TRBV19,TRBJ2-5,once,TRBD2,TGTGCCAGTAGTATAGTTCGACTAGCGGGGGGACCTCAAGAGACCCAGTACTTC,CASSIVRLAGGPQETQYF
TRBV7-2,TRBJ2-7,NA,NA,TGTGCCAGCAGCTTAGAGGGGGTGGGCGAGCAGTACTTC,CASSLEGVGEQYF
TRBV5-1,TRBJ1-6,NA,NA,TGCGCCAGCAGCTTGGAAGCACAGGGAGATAATTCACCCCTCCACTTT,CASSLEAQGDNSPLHF
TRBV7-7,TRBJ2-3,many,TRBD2,TGTGCCAGCAGCTTAGTTGCGGGGGGAAGAGATACGCAGTATTTT,CASSLVAGGRDTQYF
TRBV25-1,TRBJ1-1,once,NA,TGTGCCAGCAGTGAGAATGTTTTGGGGGCAGCTGAAGCTTTCTTT,CASSENVLGAAEAFF
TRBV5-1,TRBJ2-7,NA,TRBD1,TGCGCCAGCAGCTTGAGGCGGACAGGGACAGCCTACGAGCAGTACTTC,CASSLRRTGTAYEQYF
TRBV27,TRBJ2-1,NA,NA,TGTGCCAGCAGTACACTCCATCTCAGGGCCCAGTTCTTC,CASSTLHLRAQFF
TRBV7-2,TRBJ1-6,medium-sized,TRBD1,TGTGCCAGCAGCTTTGGGACAGGGGAAAATTCACCCCTCCACTTT,CASSFGTGENSPLHF